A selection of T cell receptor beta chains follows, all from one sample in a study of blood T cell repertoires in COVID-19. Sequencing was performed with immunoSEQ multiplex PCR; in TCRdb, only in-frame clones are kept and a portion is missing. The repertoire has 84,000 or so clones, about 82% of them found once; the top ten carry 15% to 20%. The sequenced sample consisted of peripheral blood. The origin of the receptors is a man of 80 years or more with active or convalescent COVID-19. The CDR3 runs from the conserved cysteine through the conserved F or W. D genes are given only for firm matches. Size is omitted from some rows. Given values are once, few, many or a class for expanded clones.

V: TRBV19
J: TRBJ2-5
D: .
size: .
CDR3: CASSGGQQETQYF
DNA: TGTGCCAGTTCCGGGGGGCAGCAAGAGACCCAGTACTTC

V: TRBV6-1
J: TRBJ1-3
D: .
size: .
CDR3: CASSEVGDSRSGNTIYF
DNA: TGTGCCAGCAGTGAAGTGGGGGACTCCCGCTCTGGAAACACCATATATTTT

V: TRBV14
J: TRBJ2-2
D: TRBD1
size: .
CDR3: CASRGQDSGELFF
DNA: TGTGCCAGCAGGGGACAGGATTCCGGGGAGCTGTTTTTT

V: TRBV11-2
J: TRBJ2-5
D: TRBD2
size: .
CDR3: CASSLVGGGRGETQYF
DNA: TGTGCCAGCAGCTTAGTTGGCGGGGGGAGAGGAGAGACCCAGTACTTC

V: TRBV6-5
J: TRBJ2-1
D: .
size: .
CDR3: CASSDPRLSYNEQFF
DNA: TGTGCCAGCAGCGATCCGAGGCTCTCCTACAATGAGCAGTTCTTC

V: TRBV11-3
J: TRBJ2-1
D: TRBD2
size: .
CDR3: CASSWGGTSGNSYNEQFF
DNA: TGTGCCAGCAGCTGGGGGGGTACTAGCGGAAACTCCTACAATGAGCAGTTCTTC

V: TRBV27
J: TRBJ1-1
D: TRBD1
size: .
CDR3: CASAWTGGVPNTEAFF
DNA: TGTGCCAGCGCATGGACAGGGGGCGTCCCGAACACTGAAGCTTTCTTT

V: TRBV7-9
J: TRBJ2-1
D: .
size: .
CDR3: CASITGAPVGEQFF
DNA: TGTGCCAGCATAACCGGAGCCCCGGTGGGTGAGCAGTTCTTC

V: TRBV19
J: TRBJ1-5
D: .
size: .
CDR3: CASSIYSSDNQPQHF
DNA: TGTGCCAGTAGTATCTACAGTTCGGACAATCAGCCCCAGCATTTT

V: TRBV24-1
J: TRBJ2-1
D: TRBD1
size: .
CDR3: CATGQGAAYNEQFF
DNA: TGTGCCACCGGACAGGGGGCGGCCTACAATGAGCAGTTCTTC

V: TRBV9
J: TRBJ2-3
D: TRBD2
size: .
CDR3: CASSVGGAGGPVTDTQYF
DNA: TGTGCCAGCAGCGTAGGAGGGGCGGGAGGGCCTGTCACAGATACGCAGTATTTT

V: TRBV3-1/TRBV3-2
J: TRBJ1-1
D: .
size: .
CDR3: CASSQGWGDTEAFF
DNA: TGTGCCAGCAGCCAAGGGTGGGGGGACACTGAAGCTTTCTTT

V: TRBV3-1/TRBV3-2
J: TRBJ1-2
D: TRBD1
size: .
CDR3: CASSQDRYGYTF
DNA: TGTGCCAGCAGCCAGGACAGGTATGGCTACACCTTC

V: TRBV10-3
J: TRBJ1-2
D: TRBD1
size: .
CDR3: CAISDIPGTRGPDGYTF
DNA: TGTGCCATCAGTGACATTCCCGGGACAAGGGGGCCCGATGGCTACACCTTC

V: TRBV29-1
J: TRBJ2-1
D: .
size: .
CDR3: CSVDPTYNEQFF
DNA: TGCAGCGTTGACCCTACTTACAATGAGCAGTTCTTC

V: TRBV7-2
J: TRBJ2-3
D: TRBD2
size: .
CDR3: CASSHTGGPYTQYF
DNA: TGTGCCAGCAGCCACACGGGAGGGCCATATACGCAGTATTTT

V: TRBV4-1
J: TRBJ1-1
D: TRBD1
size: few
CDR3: CASSQDPPWEARGKAFF
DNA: TGCGCCAGCAGCCAAGATCCTCCTTGGGAGGCCAGGGGGAAAGCTTTCTTT

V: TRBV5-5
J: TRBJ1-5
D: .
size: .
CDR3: CASSPRAGHQPQHF
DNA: TGTGCCAGCAGCCCAAGGGCTGGACACCAGCCCCAGCATTTT

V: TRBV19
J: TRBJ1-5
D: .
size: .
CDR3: CASSSDRDQPQHF
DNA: TGTGCCAGTAGCTCTGACAGAGATCAGCCCCAGCATTTT

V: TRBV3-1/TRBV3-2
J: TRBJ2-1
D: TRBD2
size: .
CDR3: CASSYGLAESSYNEQFF
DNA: TGTGCCAGCAGCTACGGACTAGCGGAGAGCTCCTACAATGAGCAGTTCTTC

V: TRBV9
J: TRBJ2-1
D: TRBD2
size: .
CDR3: CASSVGLAGNNEQFF
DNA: TGTGCCAGCAGCGTAGGTCTAGCGGGTAACAATGAGCAGTTCTTC

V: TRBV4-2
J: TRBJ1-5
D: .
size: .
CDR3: CASSQADNNQPQHF
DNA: TGTGCCAGCAGCCAAGCGGACAACAATCAGCCCCAGCATTTT

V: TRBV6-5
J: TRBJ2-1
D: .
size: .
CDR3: CASSYSKRTQSPEQFF
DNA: TGTGCCAGCAGTTACTCGAAGCGTACCCAGTCCCCTGAGCAGTTCTTC

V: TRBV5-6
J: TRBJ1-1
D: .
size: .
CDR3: CASRTGMNTEAFF
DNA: TGTGCCAGCAGGACAGGCATGAACACTGAAGCTTTCTTT

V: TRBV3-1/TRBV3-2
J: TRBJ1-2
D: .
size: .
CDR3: CASSQDYGDGYTF
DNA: TGTGCCAGCAGCCAAGATTACGGAGATGGCTACACCTTC

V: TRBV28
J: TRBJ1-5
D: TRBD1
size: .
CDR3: CASRWTGQGEGAQHF
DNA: TGTGCCAGCAGGTGGACCGGACAGGGTGAGGGGGCCCAGCATTTT

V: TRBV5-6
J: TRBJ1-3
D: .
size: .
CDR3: CASSLAGEGSVSGNTIYF
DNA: TGTGCCAGCAGCCTGGCTGGAGAGGGCTCCGTCTCTGGAAACACCATATATTTT

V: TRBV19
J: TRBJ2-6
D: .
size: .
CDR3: CASRGRRHSGANVLTF
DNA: TGTGCCAGTAGGGGGAGGCGACACTCTGGGGCCAACGTCCTGACTTTC